A selection of T cell receptor beta chains follows, all from one sample in a study of molecular identifiers for immune sequencing clone quantification. TCRdb itself ran the PCR reads through MiXCR, one entry per CDR3 protein. The table lists fewer than 350,000 distinct CDR3 sequences, 24% of them singletons. Source material: naive CD8+ T cells from blood, with Jurkat cell RNA spiked in. The receptors derive from a human donor in good health. Some libraries in this study had Jurkat cell RNA spiked in. CDR3s include the opening cysteine and the closing phenylalanine or tryptophan. The order of the fields is V gene, J gene, D gene, clone size, CDR3 DNA, CDR3 protein. D genes are given only for firm matches. Clone size is not always given. Where it is, it says once, few, many or a class for expanded clones.

TRBV12-3/TRBV12-4	TRBJ2-1	-	few	TGTGCCAGCAGTTTAACCGGCCCAGGGGAGCAGTTCTTC	CASSLTGPGEQFF
TRBV6-5	TRBJ2-5	-	many	TGTGCCAGCAGTCCAACGGCCGGCCAAGAGACCCAGTACTTC	CASSPTAGQETQYF
TRBV6-1	TRBJ1-5	-	-	TGTGCCAGCAGTGTAGCCTGGGAATTTAGCAATCAGCCCCAGCATTTT	CASSVAWEFSNQPQHF
TRBV29-1	TRBJ2-7	-	many	TGCAGCGTTGAAGTCCACCGGGTGCAGTACTTC	CSVEVHRVQYF
TRBV4-3	TRBJ1-5	-	few	TGCGCCAGCAGCCATACAGGGAGCAATCAGCCCCAGCATTTT	CASSHTGSNQPQHF
TRBV19	TRBJ2-7	-	-	TGTGCCAGTAGTCTCAGAGATAGTAGCTCCTACGAGCAGTACTTC	CASSLRDSSSYEQYF
TRBV19	TRBJ2-3	-	-	TGTGCCAGTAGTCCGGAGGGGGGGGCACGGGCCACAGATACGCAGTATTTT	CASSPEGGARATDTQYF
TRBV3-1	TRBJ2-7	TRBD2	-	TGTGCCAGCAGCCACCTCACGAGCGGGAGACCCCACGAGCAGTACTTC	CASSHLTSGRPHEQYF
TRBV21-1	TRBJ1-5	-	-	TGTGCCAGCAGCAAAGATCTCGAACAGGGTAGCAATCAGCCCCAGCATTTT	CASSKDLEQGSNQPQHF
TRBV5-1	TRBJ1-3	-	many	TGCGCCAGCAGTTCTTCCCCCCCTGGCACCTCTGGAAACACCATATATTTT	CASSSSPPGTSGNTIYF
TRBV4-1	TRBJ2-7	TRBD2	few	TGCGCCAGCAGCCAAGAATTTAATAGGGACTACTACGAGCAGTACTTC	CASSQEFNRDYYEQYF
TRBV4-1	TRBJ1-3	-	-	TGCGCCAGCAGCCAAGGGGTAGCTGGAAACACCATATATTTT	CASSQGVAGNTIYF
TRBV12-3/TRBV12-4	TRBJ2-2	-	-	TGTGCCAGCAGCCGGGATAACACCGGGGAGCTGTTTTTT	CASSRDNTGELFF
TRBV11-2	TRBJ2-3	TRBD1	many	TGTGCCAGCAGCTTCTCCACGACAGGGAGCACAGATACGCAGTATTTT	CASSFSTTGSTDTQYF
TRBV7-2	TRBJ2-3	-	many	TGTGCCAGCAGCTTAGGACTAGACACAGATACGCAGTATTTT	CASSLGLDTDTQYF
TRBV4-3	TRBJ2-3	-	-	TGCGCCAGCAGCCGGTTCTGGCCAGGACAACGCACAAATACGCAATATTTT	CASSRFWPGQRTNTQYF
TRBV14	TRBJ1-6	-	many	TGTGCCAGCAGCCAAGATTGGGGCATGAACCTGGAGTCACCCCTCCACTTT	CASSQDWGMNLESPLHF
TRBV7-9	TRBJ2-7	-	few	TGTGCCAGCAGCCCCATTTGGGAGCAGTACTTC	CASSPIWEQYF
TRBV7-9	TRBJ1-2	-	-	TGTGCCTGCAGCTTAGGTTTACAGAGCTACACCTTC	CACSLGLQSYTF
TRBV6-1	TRBJ1-6	-	few	TGTGCCAGCAGTTGGGATTCACCCCTCCACTTT	CASSWDSPLHF
TRBV5-4	TRBJ2-3	-	many	TGTGCCAGCAGCTTGGCCGGCGGTGGCAGGGGGGTGGAAGATACGCAGTATTTT	CASSLAGGGRGVEDTQYF
TRBV6-2/TRBV6-3	TRBJ1-5	-	few	TGTGCCAGCAGTTACGTGGGGGGAACCAATCAGCCCCAGCATTTT	CASSYVGGTNQPQHF
TRBV6-5	TRBJ2-3	TRBD2	many	TGTGCCAGCAGTTATAAGCGGGGGGGCACAGATACGCAGTATTTT	CASSYKRGGTDTQYF